What follows describes a single TCR beta chain. The antigen remains undetermined. The same CDR3 is also encoded by other DNA sequences in this sample. The sample is drawn from a study of shared clonotypes between healthy human individuals. General observations from the study: Large sequencing depth failed to make sorted-subset sequencing complete, rarefaction showed. Some clonotypes were shared by all four sorted-subset donors, while others were not shared. The non-shared ones had lower generation probabilities than the shared ones. Shared clonotypes: approximately 4.5% naive CD4, under 4% naive CD8, less than 2.5% memory CD4, about 0.4% memory CD8.

In the source study's methods: Junction-only sequences without quality scores came from ImmunoSEQ, so filtering differed. Sequencing was performed with immunoSEQ multiplex PCR; in TCRdb, only in-frame clones are kept and a portion is missing. The D gene and trimming were derived from the DNA, and the V and J assignments and clone size from that table. The table has 2 million to 3 million clones, more than 80% seen once. The V and J ends lost 6 bases and 4 bases, in that order; junction bases with no gene match: 9. Germline CDR1 SNHLY, CDR2 FYNNEI. This CDR3 contains 14 residues. The chain joins TRBV2 to TRBJ2-7; 7 bases line up with TRBD1. This clonotype was sampled from a man aged 18 to 29 in good health. The sample taken for sequencing was naive CD4+ T cells sorted from blood. Documented subset: CD45RA+ positively selected. This CDR3 reads CASSVEQGWYEQYF. CDR3 sequence (DNA): TGTGCCAGCAGCGTAGAACAGGGGTGGTACGAGCAGTACTTC.